This TCR beta chain appears in the sequencing data of a study of T-cell memory formation after mild COVID-19. MiXCR, applied by TCRdb to the 5' RACE reads, yields one record per CDR3 protein. The sample yields about 290,000 distinct CDR3 sequences, more than 15% seen once. The sample holds a few counts of this clonotype. The receptor comes from a man between 18 and 35 years old who had mild COVID-19 (a few samples of this study predate the infection). Cell type and time point are not known. Material: PBMCs or a T cell subset sorted from them (not recorded which).

Written as DNA, the CDR3 is TGTGCCAGCAGCATTACAGGGTACACTGAAGCTTTCTTT. Translation: CASSITGYTEAFF. The chain employs TRBV7-8 and TRBJ1-1, with D possibly being TRBD1 (6 bases). CDR1 is SGHVS and CDR2 is FQNEAQ in the germline V gene. V was clipped by 5 bases and J by 3 bases, with 10 bases between them. The CDR3 extends over 13 amino acids.